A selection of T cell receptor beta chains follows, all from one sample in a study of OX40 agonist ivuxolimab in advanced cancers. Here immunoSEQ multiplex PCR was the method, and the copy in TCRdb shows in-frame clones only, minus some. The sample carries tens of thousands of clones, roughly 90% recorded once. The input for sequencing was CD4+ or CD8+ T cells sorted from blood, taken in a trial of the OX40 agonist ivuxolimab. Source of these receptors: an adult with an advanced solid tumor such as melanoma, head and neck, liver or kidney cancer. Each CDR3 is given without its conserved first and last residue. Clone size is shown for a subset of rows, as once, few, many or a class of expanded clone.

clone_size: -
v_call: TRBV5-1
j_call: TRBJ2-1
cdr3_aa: ASSLALDRGAIASYNEQF

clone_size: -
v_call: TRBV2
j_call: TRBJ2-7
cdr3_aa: ASSVTYEQY

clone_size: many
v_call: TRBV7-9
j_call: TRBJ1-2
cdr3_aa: ASSFESKRGYT

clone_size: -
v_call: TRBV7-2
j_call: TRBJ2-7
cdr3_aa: ASSLQSGGVDEQY

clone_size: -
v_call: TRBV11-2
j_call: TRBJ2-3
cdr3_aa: ASTAIHRDRDAQY

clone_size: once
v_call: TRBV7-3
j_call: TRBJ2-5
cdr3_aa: ASSLALFQETQY

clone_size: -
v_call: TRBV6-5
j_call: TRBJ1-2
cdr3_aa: ASRIQGASGYT

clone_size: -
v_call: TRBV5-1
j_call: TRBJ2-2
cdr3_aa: ASSLTGQSSSTGELF

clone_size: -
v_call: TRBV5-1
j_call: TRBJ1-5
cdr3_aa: ASSLEGSHNQPQH

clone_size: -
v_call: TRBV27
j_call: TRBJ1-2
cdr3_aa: ASSLLGQGAANYGYT

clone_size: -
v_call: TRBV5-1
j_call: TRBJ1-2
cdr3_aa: ASSLVRGGAQGYT

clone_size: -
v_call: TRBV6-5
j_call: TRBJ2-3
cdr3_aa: ASSPGGTDTQY

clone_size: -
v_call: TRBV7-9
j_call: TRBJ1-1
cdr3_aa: ASSPPRANTEAF

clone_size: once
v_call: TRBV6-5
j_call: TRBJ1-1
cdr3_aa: ASSYSITGNTEAF

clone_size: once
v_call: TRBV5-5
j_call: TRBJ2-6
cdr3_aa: ASRTEQAYSGANVLT

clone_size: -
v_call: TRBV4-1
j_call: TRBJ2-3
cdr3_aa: ASSQAGGRGYTDTQY

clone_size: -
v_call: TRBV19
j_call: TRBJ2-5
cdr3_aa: ASRGREGTLTETQY

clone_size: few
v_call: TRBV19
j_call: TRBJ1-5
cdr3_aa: ASSIKGLQPQH

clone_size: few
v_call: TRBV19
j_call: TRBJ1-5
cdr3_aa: ASSSPGQKRQPQH

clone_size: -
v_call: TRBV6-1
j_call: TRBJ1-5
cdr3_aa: ASSEATGQGVLGNQPQH

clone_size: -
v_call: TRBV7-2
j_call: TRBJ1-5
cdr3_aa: ASSGGRTGVNQPQH

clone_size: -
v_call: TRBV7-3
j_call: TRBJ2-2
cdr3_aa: ASSLANAGELF

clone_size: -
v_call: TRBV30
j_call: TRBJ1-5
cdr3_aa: AWNGQGNQPQH

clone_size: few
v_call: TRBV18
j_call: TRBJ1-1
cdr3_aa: ASSPVLGQNTEAF

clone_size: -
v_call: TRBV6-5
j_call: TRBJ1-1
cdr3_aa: ASSETQGTEAF

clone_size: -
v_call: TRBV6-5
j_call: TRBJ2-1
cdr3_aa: ASSSRVESYNEQF

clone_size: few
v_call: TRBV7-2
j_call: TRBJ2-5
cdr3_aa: ASSLSRGQETQY

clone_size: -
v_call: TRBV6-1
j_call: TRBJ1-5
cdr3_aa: ASSDSLSNQPQH

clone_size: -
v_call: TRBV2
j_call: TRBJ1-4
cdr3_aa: ASSARDSGEKLF

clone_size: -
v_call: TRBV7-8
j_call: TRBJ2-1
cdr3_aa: ASRQMNEQF

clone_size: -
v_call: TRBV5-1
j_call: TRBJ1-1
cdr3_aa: ASSLEVTVPEAF

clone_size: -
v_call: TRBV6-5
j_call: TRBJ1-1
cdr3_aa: AISPGALNTEAF